The 15 T cell receptor beta chains below come from one sample, sequenced in a study of T cells in Graves' hyperthyroidism and ophthalmopathy. RNA transcripts gave rise to amplified TCR beta CDR3 regions. HTBI primers were employed in a first-round RT-PCR of the TCR CDR3. Each CDR3 protein gets one entry after TCRdb re-called the multiplex PCR reads with MiXCR. The table has around 600,000 distinct CDR3 sequences, around a sixth seen once. The sample was blood. These receptors were taken from a woman in her 30s with Graves' hyperthyroidism.

A remark on this clonotype: This could be a read error, since a much larger clone is one nucleotide away. The chain has TRBV6-2 or TRBV6-3 and TRBJ2-1; TRBD1 matches at 9 bases. CDR3 size: 14 residues. The V segment lost 9 bases and the J segment 8 bases; nucleotides outside the gene matches: 11. CDR1 MNHEY and CDR2 SVGEGT come from the germline V gene. As DNA, the CDR3 is TGTGCCAGTTTGGACAGGGGAGGTGGGGATGAGCAGTTCTTC. The encoded protein is CASLDRGGGDEQFF.

This clonotype was seen at least ten times. The chain is built from TRBV27 and TRBJ2-7; possibly TRBD2 for D (7 bases). V lost 6 bases, J lost 5 bases, and 20 bases lay in between. The germline CDR1 and CDR2 sequences are MNHEY and SMNVEV (reference sequence). This CDR3 has 15 amino acids. CDR3 bases: TGTGCCAGCAGCGATCCGGCCTCGGGGGGCGACGAGCAGTACTTC. Translating it yields CASSDPASGGDEQYF.

The sample holds many counts of this clonotype. V gene TRBV18 combines with J gene TRBJ2-5, with TRBD1 identical over 9 bases. CDR3 length: 17 amino acids. Germline V gene data show CDR1 as KGHSH and CDR2 as LQKENI. V lost 0 bases to trimming and J lost 3 bases; unmatched junction nucleotides: 8. The CDR3 reads CASSPPQLGQGKETQYF. CDR3 sequence (DNA): TGTGCCAGCTCACCACCTCAGCTAGGACAGGGGAAAGAGACCCAGTACTTC.

Many counts were recorded for this clonotype. The J gene is TRBJ2-1, the V gene TRBV2, with 11 bases that match TRBD2. Germline CDR1 is SNHLY and CDR2 is FYNNEI. This CDR3 contains 18 residues. Losses at the gene ends were 6 bases for V and 1 base for J; bases not matched to a gene: 11. The CDR3 DNA reads TGTGCCAGCAGCGACCCGGGACTAGCGGAAGAATCCTACAATGAGCAGTTCTTC. The encoded protein is CASSDPGLAEESYNEQFF.

The chain carries TRBV7-3 and TRBJ2-7; maybe TRBD2 (7 bases). CDR1 and CDR2 (germline): SGHTA, FQGTGA. Trimming shortened V by 5 bases and J by 7 bases, and 15 bases separated the two germline ends. The length of the CDR3 is 13 residues. The CDR3: CASSRGGAEEQYF. The CDR3 nucleotides read TGTGCCAGCAGCCGTGGGGGGGCTGAGGAGCAGTACTTC.

The gene calls are TRBV9 and TRBJ1-1; no clear D. Trimming removed 0 bases at V and 2 bases at J, with 8 bases between. Germline loops: CDR1 SGDLS, CDR2 YYNGEE. The CDR3 loop spans 14 amino acids. CDR3 region: CASSVAPENTEAFF. The CDR3 region has the DNA TGTGCCAGCAGCGTAGCTCCGGAAAACACTGAAGCTTTCTTT.

The V gene is TRBV28, the J gene TRBJ2-3; D is undetermined. The CDR3 has 15 amino acids. Trimming took off 6 bases at V and 4 bases at J, with 17 bases between the two ends. Per germline, CDR1 MDHEN and CDR2 SYDVKM. The CDR3 sequence is CASSLPTMSADTQYF. DNA for the CDR3: TGTGCCAGCAGCTTACCCACTATGTCGGCAGATACGCAGTATTTT.

There are many counts of this clonotype. The chain joins TRBV6-5 to TRBJ1-1; the D is unclear. V lost 2 bases and J 4 bases, leaving 11 bases between the germline ends. Looked up from germline, CDR1 is MNHEY and CDR2 is SVGAGI. The CDR3 length is 14 residues. The CDR3 loop is CASSYRSYSTEAFF. The CDR3 nucleotides read TGTGCCAGCAGTTACCGGTCCTACAGCACTGAAGCTTTCTTT.

The J gene is TRBJ2-7, the V gene TRBV15; 9 nucleotides align to TRBD2. In germline, CDR1 is LNHNV, CDR2 YYDKDF (reference sequence). The CDR3 is 15 residues long. Germline trimming cut 0 bases from V and 3 bases from J; bases unmatched to any gene: 3. CDR3 amino acids: CATSRDPSGNYEQYF. The CDR3 DNA follows: TGTGCCACCAGCAGAGATCCTAGCGGGAACTACGAGCAGTACTTC.

The chain recombines TRBV20-1 with TRBJ2-5; TRBD2 agrees at 10 bases. V trimming: 6 bases; J trimming: 4 bases; junction bases outside the gene matches: 8. The CDR3 sequence is 14 residues long. Germline V CDR1 and CDR2: DFQATT, SNEGSKA (reference sequence). The CDR3 protein is CSAVPLAGLETQYF. In DNA, the CDR3 is TGCAGTGCCGTTCCACTAGCGGGACTAGAGACCCAGTACTTC.

This clonotype was seen at least ten times. The chain has TRBV20-1 and TRBJ1-1; D gene uncertain. Trimming pared 3 bases from V and 4 bases from J, leaving 9 bases between. Germline lookup yields CDR1 DFQATT and CDR2 SNEGSKA (reference sequence). This CDR3 spans 12 amino acids. CDR3 nucleotides: TGCAGTGCTAGGTGGTCTGGCACTGAAGCTTTCTTT. Residues: CSARWSGTEAFF.

This clonotype was picked up many times. This chain uses TRBV13 with TRBJ2-2; no clear D gene. This CDR3 region has 14 residues. Germline CDR1 is PRHDT and CDR2 is FYEKMQ (reference sequence). Trimming took 2 bases from V and 0 from J, leaving 4 bases between them. CDR3: CASSLYPNTGELFF. The CDR3 DNA sequence: TGTGCCAGCAGCTTATACCCGAACACCGGGGAGCTGTTTTTT.

At least ten counts were recorded for this clonotype. V gene TRBV7-4 combines with J gene TRBJ2-1; 7 bases map to TRBD2. Germline-derived CDR1 and CDR2 are SGHVT and SQSDAQ. The V and J ends lost 2 bases and 9 bases, in that order; junction bases with no gene match: 16. The CDR3 runs 17 residues. CDR3 coding DNA: TGTGCCAGCAGCTTACTTTTGAGCGGGGAACGCCCGGGTGAGCAGTTCTTC. The encoded protein is CASSLLLSGERPGEQFF.

This clonotype was found many times. The chain recombines TRBV30 with TRBJ2-7; 8 bases fit TRBD2. The CDR3 runs 15 residues. The junction had 9 bases not matched to a gene; V was cut back by 0 bases and J by 5 bases. Per germline, CDR1 GTSNPN and CDR2 SVGIG (reference sequence). Here the CDR3 reads CAWSVGAGARDEQYF. CDR3 DNA sequence: TGTGCCTGGAGTGTGGGAGCGGGAGCTCGGGACGAGCAGTACTTC.

Only a few counts were recorded for this clonotype. The chain joins TRBV9 to TRBJ2-7; D is perhaps TRBD1 (5 bases). The CDR3 consists of 13 residues. Germline V CDR1 and CDR2: SGDLS, YYNGEE. The ends were cut back, 4 bases at V and 2 bases at J, with 10 bases in the middle. The CDR3 DNA reads TGTGCCAGCAGCAAGACAGCCGCCTACGAGCAGTACTTC. Translating it yields CASSKTAAYEQYF.